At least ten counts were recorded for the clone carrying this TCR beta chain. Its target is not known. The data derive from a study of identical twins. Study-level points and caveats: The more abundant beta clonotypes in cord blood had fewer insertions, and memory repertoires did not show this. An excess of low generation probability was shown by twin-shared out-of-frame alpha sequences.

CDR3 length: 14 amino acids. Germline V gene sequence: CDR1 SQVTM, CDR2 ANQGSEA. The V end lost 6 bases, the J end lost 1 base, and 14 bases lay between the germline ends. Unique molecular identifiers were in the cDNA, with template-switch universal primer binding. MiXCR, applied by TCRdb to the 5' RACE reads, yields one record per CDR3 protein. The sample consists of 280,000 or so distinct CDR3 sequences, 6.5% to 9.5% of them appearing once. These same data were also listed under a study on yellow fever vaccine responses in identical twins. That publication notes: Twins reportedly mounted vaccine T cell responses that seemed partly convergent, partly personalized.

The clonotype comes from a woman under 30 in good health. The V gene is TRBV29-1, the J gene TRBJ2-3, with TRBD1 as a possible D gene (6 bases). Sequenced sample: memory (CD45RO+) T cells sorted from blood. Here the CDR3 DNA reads TGCAGCGTAGCAGGGGTTTTTGGCACAGATACGCAGTATTTT. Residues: CSVAGVFGTDTQYF.